In its sample, the clone carrying this TCR beta chain was seen many times. Antigen unknown. These data belong to a study of T-cell reconstitution after alpha-beta-depleted transplantation in children. General study results and limits: Several hundred expanded graft clones reportedly supplied alpha-beta T cells about two months after transplant. By one year post-transplant, T-cell counts and diversity largely arose from T cells that were newly produced. In some patients, recipient T cells and intrathymic progenitors surviving conditioning explained high day-60 diversity.

For TCRbeta, the library was prepared with unique molecular identifiers. TCRdb redid the calling of the PCR reads with MiXCR, one entry per CDR3 protein. The sample yields approximately 170,000 distinct CDR3 sequences, roughly 11% seen once. Sequenced here: PBMCs, sampled before TCRalphabeta/CD19-depleted stem cell transplant. The source is a boy aged 2 to 10 with acute myeloid leukemia, due to receive a stem cell transplant.

The CDR3 loop reads CASSPGTEGNEQFF. CDR3 DNA: TGTGCCAGCAGCCCCGGCACCGAGGGGAATGAGCAGTTCTTC. The rearrangement joins TRBV6-1 to TRBJ2-1, with D perhaps TRBD1 or TRBD2 (5 bases each). Per germline, CDR1 MNHNS and CDR2 SASEGT. The CDR3 is 14 amino acids. V was pared by 6 bases and J by 7 bases, with 16 bases between.